This T cell receptor (beta chain) was captured by sequencing in a study of cytomegalovirus exposure and HLA in healthy donors (dated by TCRdb to between 2016 and 2019). In the study overall: According to an earlier analysis of several hundred of the donors, about 179 million T cells yielded approximately 120 million unique TCR beta sequences and around 300 Gb of sequence data. The study combined high-throughput TCR immunosequencing, statistical association of individual TCRs with disease status, and machine learning to predict cytomegalovirus infection status. On average, 235,054 unique TCR beta nucleotide sequences were sequenced per donor among about 400 genotyped donors of the cohort, with roughly a sixth of those sequences being non-productive. Five DR-DQ haplotypes were treated as single units for association and clustering because of strong linkage in the cohort. Genome-wide SNP genotypes for about three fifths of the roughly 670 donors were used in a later genetic analysis, which treated that subset as a discovery cohort. Class I and class II HLA loci were covered by the typing at four-digit resolution. To decide whether each TCR beta V gene segment behaved as functional or pseudogenic, an earlier analysis of over 500 of the donors relied on high-throughput TCR beta sequencing. Along with the approximately 700-subject first cohort, a separate validation cohort of over 90 different subjects was used. The genetic ancestry cluster associated with self-reported Caucasian donors included roughly 84% of the 398 genotyped donors. All discovery cohort repertoires had been generated using a single sequencing platform. Typing coverage varied by locus: roughly 629-630 donors for A, B, C, DRB1 and DQB1; 522 for DQA1; about 590 for DPA1; about 450 for DPB1. The study profiled the T cell repertoires of hundreds of subjects by immunosequencing and related them to cytomegalovirus serostatus. Donor age, sex, ethnicity and CMV serostatus were collected together with the repertoire data. The study aimed to test whether signatures of past pathogen exposure could be identified by cataloging public T cell receptors. Rather than drawing on any new phenotypic data, the later analysis identified candidate immune exposures from TCR beta sequences and the way those sequences occurred across donors. Approximately 300 gigabases of sequencing data and 70 million to 100 million unique TCR sequences made up an early release that covered 500 to 650 HLA-typed donors. A later analysis re-analyzed previously published TCR beta repertoires from approximately 670 donors and added high-resolution HLA genotyping to study TCR occurrence patterns.

Libraries were prepared through the immunoSEQ multiplex PCR assay. A mixture of 60 forward primers for TCR Vbeta segments and 13 reverse primers for TCR Jbeta segments was used in the multiplex PCR. The CDR3 region of rearranged TCR beta genes was amplified from genomic DNA by a multiplex PCR assay. On the Illumina HiSeq System, the amplified TCR beta libraries were sequenced as 87-base-pair reads. Processing in the source paper ran as follows. A later analysis counted 75 million to 100 million unique TCR beta chains across the 690 or so repertoires, and 10 million to 12 million of these chains were shared by at least two donors. Raw reads were error-corrected and collapsed into unique sequences by a nearest-neighbor algorithm in which closely related sequences were merged to remove PCR and sequencing errors. To assign V, D and J gene segments, CDR3 sequences were aligned to IMGT reference sequences. For a sequence to be retained, a match of at least six nucleotides was required to both a V gene segment and a J gene segment. Rearrangements were classified as productive when the CDR3 lacked stop codons and remained in frame with V and J, and all other rearrangements were classified as non-productive. CDR3 was defined according to IMGT convention as the region running from the second conserved V-encoded cysteine to the conserved J-encoded phenylalanine. The earlier analysis of fewer than 700 of the donors excluded sequences that lacked an unambiguous match to a single V gene segment. An earlier analysis of several hundred of the donors called V segments functional above 56.7% productive rearrangements and segregating when the between-donor standard deviation exceeded 5%. A statistical classification framework was built for diagnosing cytomegalovirus status from the catalog of TCR beta chain sequences. In a later analysis, V and J genes were assigned by comparing TCR nucleotide sequences against IMGT/GENE-DB human TR gene sequences. Using the TCRdist pipeline, a later analysis assigned CDR3 sequences along with most-parsimonious VDJ recombination scenarios. In a later analysis, each TCR beta chain was defined by its CDR3 amino acid sequence together with its V-gene family, and reads lacking a unique V-gene family were excluded. As a way to deal with suspected cross-contamination and a sequencing artifact, a later analysis dropped hundreds of nucleotide sequences that were highly shared and had low generation probability. A later analysis calculated a clonal expansion index for each public chain from normalized within-repertoire ranks of inferred template counts. In a later analysis, generation probabilities were computed using a VDJ recombination model fitted to out-of-frame rearrangements, and the results were checked against IGoR. In a later analysis, hypergeometric tests were used to score TCR-TCR, TCR-HLA and TCR-CMV co-occurrence, with a repertoire-size bias correction applied to TCR pairs. A later analysis estimated false discovery rates by permuting HLA or CMV assignments 20 times. A later analysis grouped co-occurring TCRs with DBSCAN, adding TCRdist sequence similarity when clustering within HLA-allele-positive subsets. For co-occurrence clustering, repertoires with fewer than 30,000 or more than 120,000 public chains were excluded, along with four or five repertoires with anomalous nucleotide sharing. Drawn from immuneACCESS, this table holds only the in-frame rearrangements with V and J called that TCRdb kept. Clones are partly lost; checked studies trace under half to an unresolved V gene and leave the rest unexplained. V and J calls plus clone size are reproduced from that table; the DNA served to infer D and trimming. Present in this sample are 99,000 or so clones, about 70% of which were seen just once. Jointly, the top ten make up around 3.5% of the sample.

This clone was seen a few times. Its cognate antigen has yet to be identified. No per-base quality is available; no much larger clone lies one base away. The cohort consisted of some 730 healthy bone marrow donors. At the time of sampling, all cohort members were nominally healthy, though unrecorded immune exposures were likely present. The donor tested CMV seronegative, placing the donor among the 300 to 450 seronegative members of the cohort. A peripheral blood sample was collected from each donor, and TCR beta sequencing was performed on peripheral blood mononuclear cells. The Qiagen DNeasy Blood Extraction Kit was used to extract genomic DNA from the blood cell samples. Broader findings and caveats from the paper: According to a later analysis, parvovirus B19, influenza, CMV and Epstein-Barr virus appeared linked to several top co-occurrence clusters. In a later genetic analysis, fewer N-insertions in productive TCRs were reported among donors in an Asian-associated ancestry cluster than the approximately 670-donor mean. Because some donors lacked HLA typing at each locus, the association tests relied only on the typed subset. Presence/absence analyses assumed roughly uniform sequencing depth across donors, an assumption that may not hold. Linkage disequilibrium might explain the correlated functional status among segregating V segments, but an unknown experimental factor could not be ruled out. Immune exposure information for the cohort was limited to CMV serostatus. According to the authors, the approach could potentially be generalized to other disease states and immunological phenotypes. A few of the identified cytomegalovirus-associated TCR beta chains were confirmed in vitro to be specific for cytomegalovirus antigens. A later analysis found that TCR association rates varied across HLA loci, with DRB1 alleles showing the most associated TCRs and HLA-C alleles the fewest. In a later analysis, HLA-associated TCR beta chains showed more clonal expansion and lower generation probabilities than non-associated chains that were equally common. The classifier was reported to diagnose cytomegalovirus status with high specificity and sensitivity in both the original and validation cohorts. V-gene and J-gene trimming of TCR beta chains was associated with a missense DCLRE1C variant in a later genetic analysis, and the association was replicated in an independent cohort. A total of some 180 TCR beta chains were listed by the study as associated with cytomegalovirus. According to a later analysis, most CMV-associated TCR beta chains appeared to be HLA-restricted, and the HLA associations seemed to be driven largely by CMV exposure. An earlier analysis of around 600 of the donors showed that most TCR beta V segments appeared in productive rearrangements either about 87% or about 30% of the time, which broadly matched IMGT annotations. Only TCR beta chains were sequenced in this cohort, and the absence of alpha or paired-chain data limited detectable features. The earlier analysis of about 600 of the donors excluded approximately 17 rarely observed V segments, including chromosome 9 orphons, because counts were too low. A cluster of highly shared sequence variants was judged likely to represent a technical artifact of the sequencing pipeline. A further reported finding was that TCR beta sequences accurately predicted the HLA-A and HLA-B alleles for most subjects in the first cohort. A later analysis associated 17,000 or so TCR beta sequences with specific HLA alleles at a false discovery rate of 0.05. Most TCR sequences were observed very rarely across donors, whereas some public TCRs were present in many individuals. When HLA alleles, especially DR and DQ, strongly co-occurred, attributing TCR associations to individual alleles was difficult.

Sequenced material: PBMCs. The sequence was obtained from a man aged 30 to 39 in good health and CMV-seronegative.

The base sequence is TGCGCCAGCAGCTCCCCTGATACAGGGCGCTACGAGCAGTACTTC. This is translated as CASSSPDTGRYEQYF. The chain joins TRBV5-1 to TRBJ2-7; the D gene is perhaps TRBD1, from 6 matching bases. The CDR3 starts with the cysteine, ends with the phenylalanine, and has 15 residues. Solely the CDR3 DNA is kept, with 45 bases framed from the first base. V was cut back by 3 bases and J by 3 bases, leaving a gap of 16 bases between them. In the germline V gene, CDR1 corresponds to SGHRS and CDR2 to YFSETQ.